This T cell receptor beta chain was retrieved from a study of cytomegalovirus exposure and HLA in healthy donors. As for this clone: Its antigen is undetermined.

CDR1 is SGHRS and CDR2 is YFSETQ in the germline V gene. CDR3 size: 18 residues. Trimming removed 5 bases from V and 0 bases from J; junction bases left unmatched: 11. Sequencing was performed with immunoSEQ multiplex PCR; in TCRdb, only in-frame clones are kept and a portion is missing. This sample has approximately 57,000 clones, with over 90% found just once. The donors were members of the roughly 130-subject validation cohort (separate from the approximately 670-subject first cohort). Notes on the study in general: Many donors shared some public TCRs, even though most TCR sequences were rare. Both high specificity and high sensitivity reportedly marked the classifier's diagnosis of cytomegalovirus status.

Material: PBMCs. This TCR came from a woman under 30 in good health and CMV-seronegative. The J gene is TRBJ2-3, the V gene TRBV5-1, with TRBD2 identical over 11 bases. The CDR3 DNA reads TGCGCCAGCAGGTCAACTAGCGGGAGATGGGCTAGCACAGATACGCAGTATTTT. Translated: CASRSTSGRWASTDTQYF.